This TCR beta chain was recovered during a study of control samples from healthy donors and cancer patients. Germline assignment: CDR1 KGHSH and CDR2 LQKENI. Trimming took off 5 bases at V and 5 bases at J, with 12 bases between the two ends. The CDR3 length is 13 residues. Clones were sequenced by immunoSEQ multiplex PCR, and TCRdb holds only the in-frame ones, with some missing. The repertoire consists of tens of thousands of clones, with about three quarters occurring once and the leading ten covering more than 15%. The table lists this clone with a count of one. V gene TRBV18 combines with J gene TRBJ1-2; D gene uncertain. This TCR was sampled from a male donor with melanoma. Sequenced material: formalin-fixed, paraffin-embedded tissue. The CDR3 loop reads CASSKGERYGYTF. The CDR3 DNA follows: TGTGCCAGCTCAAAGGGTGAGCGGTATGGCTACACCTTC.